The clone carrying this TCR beta chain was seen just once. CDR1 SGHDT and CDR2 YYEEEE come from the germline V gene. The ends were cut back, 2 bases at V and 8 bases at J, with 13 bases in the middle. The CDR3 length is 13 residues. RNA was extracted with the RNeasy kit, and a quantity of about 0.45 to 1 ug was reverse transcribed using random hexamers. The method of amplification for TCR beta CDR3 was immunoSEQ multiplex PCR, covering 54 Vbeta and 13 Jbeta. TCRdb re-called the immunoSEQ multiplex PCR reads through MiXCR, storing one row per CDR3 protein. The profile shows roughly 120,000 distinct CDR3 sequences, approximately 96% of them singletons. This specimen comes from a study of CD8 T cells in Susac syndrome.

Sample: CD4+ T cells from PBMCs. The chain joins TRBV5-6 to TRBJ1-2, with unresolved D. The TCR comes from a human donor in good health. CDR3 sequence: CASSLRDAAGYTF. For the CDR3, the DNA is TGTGCCAGCAGCTTAAGGGATGCGGCCGGCTACACCTTC.